The entry below gives a single T cell receptor (beta chain) sequence along with its context. Antigen specificity is unknown. Each donor (without exception) was a healthy Caucasian. The data derive from a study of identical twins. One entry per CDR3 protein, called by TCRdb with MiXCR from the 5' RACE reads. The table shows around 300,000 distinct CDR3 sequences, with less than 9% occurring only once. Notes on the study in general: Cord blood beta clonotypes that were abundant carried fewer insertions, and memory repertoires showed no such trend. Diverse VJ usage suggested most zero-insertion clonotypes were not invariant T cells. An excess of low generation probability was shown by twin-shared out-of-frame alpha sequences.

These data were also reused for a study on yellow fever vaccine responses in identical twins.

The TCR originated in a woman between 18 and 29 years old in good health. Sequencing was done on a sample of memory (CD45RO+) T cells sorted from blood.

The DNA of the CDR3 is TGCAGTGCTAGAGGACTAGCGGGGTGGCAAGAGACCCAGTACTTC. Translated, it gives CSARGLAGWQETQYF. The rearrangement links TRBV20-1 to TRBJ2-5, with TRBD2 matching 11 bases. The CDR3 has 15 amino acids. V lost 1 base, J lost 2 bases, and 3 bases stayed unmatched. Germline V gene sequence: CDR1 DFQATT, CDR2 SNEGSKA (reference sequence).